The clone carrying this T cell receptor (beta chain) was recorded only once. The sample originates from a study of T cells in Graves' hyperthyroidism and ophthalmopathy. Germline CDR1 SGDLS, CDR2 YYNGEE. The length of the CDR3 is 14 residues. Trimming left V 4 bases short and J 9 bases short, with 17 bases between. Patients showing uncontrolled infection, other autoimmune disease, pregnancy or lactation were ineligible. The source of the PBMCs was more than 9.5 ml of fresh peripheral blood. Authors of the study amplified TCR beta CDR3 regions from RNA transcripts. The TCR CDR3 first-round RT-PCR relied on the HTBI primer set. Using its own MiXCR run on the multiplex PCR reads, TCRdb lists one record per CDR3 protein. The sample lists 350,000 to 450,000 distinct CDR3 sequences, 11% to 15% occurring once.

Source material: blood. The V and J genes are TRBV9 and TRBJ1-3; no definite D call. The receptor comes from a woman aged 60-70 years with Graves' hyperthyroidism. The CDR3 DNA reads as TGTGCCAGCAGCCAAGGGCGCCCTCCAGGCACCATATATTTT. Its protein is CASSQGRPPGTIYF. The full variable domain, completed using reference TRBV9 and TRBJ1-3, is DSGVTQTPKHLITATGQRVTLRCSPRSGDLSVYWYQQSLDQGLQFLIQYYNGEERAKGNILERFSAQQFPDLHSELNLSSLELGDSALYFCASSQGRPPGTIYFGEGSWLTVV.